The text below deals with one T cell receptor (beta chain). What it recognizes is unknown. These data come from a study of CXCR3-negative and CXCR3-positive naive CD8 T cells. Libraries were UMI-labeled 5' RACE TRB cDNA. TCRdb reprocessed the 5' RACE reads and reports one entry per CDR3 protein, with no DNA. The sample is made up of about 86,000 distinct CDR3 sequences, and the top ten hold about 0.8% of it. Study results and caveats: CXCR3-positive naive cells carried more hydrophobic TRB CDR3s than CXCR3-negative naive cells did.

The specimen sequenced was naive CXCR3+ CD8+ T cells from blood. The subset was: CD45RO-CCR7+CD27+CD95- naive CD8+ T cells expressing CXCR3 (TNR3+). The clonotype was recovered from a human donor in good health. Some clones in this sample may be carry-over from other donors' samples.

This CDR3 reads CASSLVYRNTEAFF. V gene TRBV7-9 combines with J gene TRBJ1-1. The CDR3 length is 14 residues. Germline lookup yields CDR1 SEHNR and CDR2 FQNEAQ (reference sequence).